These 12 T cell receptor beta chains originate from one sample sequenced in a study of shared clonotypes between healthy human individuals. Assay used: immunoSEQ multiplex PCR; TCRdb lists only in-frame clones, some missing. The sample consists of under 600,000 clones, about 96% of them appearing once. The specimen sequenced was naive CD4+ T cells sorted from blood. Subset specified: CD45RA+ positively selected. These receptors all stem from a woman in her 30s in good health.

CDR3 sequence (DNA): TGTGCCAGCAGTTTCGCACCTCTTAGCACAGATACGCAGTATTTT. Translating gives CASSFAPLSTDTQYF. V usage is TRBV27 and J usage is TRBJ2-3; no clear D. The CDR3 has 15 amino acids. V was clipped by 3 bases and J by 0 bases, with 10 bases between them. Per the germline V gene, CDR1 is MNHEY and CDR2 is SMNVEV (reference sequence).

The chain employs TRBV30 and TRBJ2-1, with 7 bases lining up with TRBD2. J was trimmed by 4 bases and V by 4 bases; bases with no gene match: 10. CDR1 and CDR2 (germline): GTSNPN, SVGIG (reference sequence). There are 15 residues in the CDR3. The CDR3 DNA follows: TGTGCCTGGAATGAAGGTTGGACTAGGTACAATGAGCAGTTCTTC. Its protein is CAWNEGWTRYNEQFF.

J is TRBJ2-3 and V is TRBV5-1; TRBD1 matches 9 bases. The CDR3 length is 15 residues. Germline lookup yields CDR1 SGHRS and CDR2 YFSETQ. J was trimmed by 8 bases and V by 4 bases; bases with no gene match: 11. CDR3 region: CASSTSGQGQGTQYF. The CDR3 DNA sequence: TGCGCCAGCAGCACCTCGGGACAGGGTCAGGGTACGCAGTATTTT.

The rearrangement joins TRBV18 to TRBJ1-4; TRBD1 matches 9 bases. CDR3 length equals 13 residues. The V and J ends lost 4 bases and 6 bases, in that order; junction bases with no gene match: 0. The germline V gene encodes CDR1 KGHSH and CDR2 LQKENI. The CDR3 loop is CASSRTGDEKLFF. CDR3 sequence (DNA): TGTGCCAGCTCACGGACAGGGGATGAAAAACTGTTTTTT. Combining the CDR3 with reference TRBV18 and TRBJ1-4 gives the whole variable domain NAGVMQNPRHLVRRRGQEARLRCSPMKGHSHVYWYRQLPEEGLKFMVYLQKENIIDESGMPKERFSAEFPKEGPSILRIQQVVRGDSAAYFCASSRTGDEKLFFGSGTQLSVL.

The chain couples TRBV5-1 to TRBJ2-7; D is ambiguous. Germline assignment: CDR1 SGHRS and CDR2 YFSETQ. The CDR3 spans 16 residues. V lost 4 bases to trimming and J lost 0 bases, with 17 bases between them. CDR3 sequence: CASSTQTTPISYEQYF. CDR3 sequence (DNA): TGCGCCAGCAGCACTCAGACCACACCAATCTCCTACGAGCAGTACTTC.

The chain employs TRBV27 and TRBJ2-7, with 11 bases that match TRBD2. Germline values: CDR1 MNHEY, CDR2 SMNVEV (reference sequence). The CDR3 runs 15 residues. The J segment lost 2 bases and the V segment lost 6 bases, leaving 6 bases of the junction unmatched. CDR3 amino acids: CASSLLAGVPYEQYF. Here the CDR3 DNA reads TGTGCCAGCAGCTTACTAGCGGGAGTTCCCTACGAGCAGTACTTC.

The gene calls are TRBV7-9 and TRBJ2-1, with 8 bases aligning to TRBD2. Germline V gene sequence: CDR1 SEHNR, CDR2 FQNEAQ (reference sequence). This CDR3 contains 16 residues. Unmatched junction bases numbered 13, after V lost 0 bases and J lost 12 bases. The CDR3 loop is CASSLAGVAGPRGQFF. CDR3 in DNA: TGTGCCAGCAGCTTAGCGGGGGTAGCGGGGCCCCGAGGGCAGTTCTTC.

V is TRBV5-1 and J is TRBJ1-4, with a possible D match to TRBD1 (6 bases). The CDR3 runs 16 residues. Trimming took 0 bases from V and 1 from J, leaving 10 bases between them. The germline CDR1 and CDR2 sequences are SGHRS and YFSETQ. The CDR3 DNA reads TGCGCCAGCAGCTTGGCCCCAGGGGTAACTAATGAAAAACTGTTTTTT. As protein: CASSLAPGVTNEKLFF.

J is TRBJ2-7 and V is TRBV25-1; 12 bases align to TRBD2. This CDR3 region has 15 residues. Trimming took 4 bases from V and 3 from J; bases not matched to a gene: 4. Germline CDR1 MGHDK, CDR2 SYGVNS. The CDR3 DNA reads TGTGCCAGCAGTGGCACGACTAGCGGGAGCTACGAGCAGTACTTC. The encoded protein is CASSGTTSGSYEQYF.

The CDR3 nucleotides read TGTGCCAGCAGTTTTGGCGGGCTGGGTGCCTACGAGCAGTACTTC. This translates into CASSFGGLGAYEQYF. The chain has TRBV28 and TRBJ2-7; a possible D gene is TRBD2 (5 bases). Deletions cut 3 bases from V and 2 bases from J, with 14 bases between. The V gene's germline CDR1 is MDHEN and CDR2 SYDVKM. The CDR3 sequence is 15 residues long.

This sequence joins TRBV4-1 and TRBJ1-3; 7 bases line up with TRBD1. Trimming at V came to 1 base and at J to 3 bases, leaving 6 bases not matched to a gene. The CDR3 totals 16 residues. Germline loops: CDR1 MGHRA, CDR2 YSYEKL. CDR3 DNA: TGCGCCAGCAGCCAAGGGCCAGGGGGGTTTGGAAACACCATATATTTT. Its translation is CASSQGPGGFGNTIYF.

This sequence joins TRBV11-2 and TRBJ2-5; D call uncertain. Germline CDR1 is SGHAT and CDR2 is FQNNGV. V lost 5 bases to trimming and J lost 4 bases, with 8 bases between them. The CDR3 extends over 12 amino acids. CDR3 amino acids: CASSPSGETQYF. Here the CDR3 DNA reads TGTGCCAGCAGCCCATCCGGAGAGACCCAGTACTTC.